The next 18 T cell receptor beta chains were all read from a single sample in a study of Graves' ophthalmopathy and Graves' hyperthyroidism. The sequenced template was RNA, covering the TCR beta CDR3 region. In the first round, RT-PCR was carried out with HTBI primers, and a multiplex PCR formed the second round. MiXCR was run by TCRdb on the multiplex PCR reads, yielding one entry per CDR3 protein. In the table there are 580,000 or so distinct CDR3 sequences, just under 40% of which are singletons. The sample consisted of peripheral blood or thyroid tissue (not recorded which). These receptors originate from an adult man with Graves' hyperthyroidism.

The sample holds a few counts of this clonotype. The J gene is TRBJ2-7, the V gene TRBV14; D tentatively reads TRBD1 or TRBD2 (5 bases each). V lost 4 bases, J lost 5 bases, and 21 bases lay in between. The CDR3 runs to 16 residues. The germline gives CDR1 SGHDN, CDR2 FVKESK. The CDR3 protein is CASSPPEGSLRHEQYF. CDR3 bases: TGTGCCAGCAGCCCCCCAGAGGGGTCGTTGCGACACGAGCAGTACTTC.

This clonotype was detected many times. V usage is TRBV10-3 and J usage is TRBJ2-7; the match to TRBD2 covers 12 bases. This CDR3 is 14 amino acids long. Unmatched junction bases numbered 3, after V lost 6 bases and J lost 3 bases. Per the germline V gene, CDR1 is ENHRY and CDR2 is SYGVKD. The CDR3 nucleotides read TGTGCCATCAGACTAGCGGGGGGTGGCTACGAGCAGTACTTC. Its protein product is CAIRLAGGGYEQYF.

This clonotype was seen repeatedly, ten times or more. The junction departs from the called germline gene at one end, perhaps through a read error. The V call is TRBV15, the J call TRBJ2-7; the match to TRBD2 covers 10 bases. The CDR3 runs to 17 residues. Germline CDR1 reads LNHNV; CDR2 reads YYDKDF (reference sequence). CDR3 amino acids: CATSREPGLARPYEQCF. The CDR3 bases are TGTGCCACCAGCAGAGAACCGGGACTAGCGCGACCCTACGAGCAGTGCTTC.

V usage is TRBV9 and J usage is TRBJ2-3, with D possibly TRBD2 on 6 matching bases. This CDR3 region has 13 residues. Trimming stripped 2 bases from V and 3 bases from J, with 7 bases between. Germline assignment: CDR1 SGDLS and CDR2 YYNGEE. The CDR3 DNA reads TGTGCCAGCAGCGTGAGCGGGACAGATACGCAGTATTTT. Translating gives CASSVSGTDTQYF.

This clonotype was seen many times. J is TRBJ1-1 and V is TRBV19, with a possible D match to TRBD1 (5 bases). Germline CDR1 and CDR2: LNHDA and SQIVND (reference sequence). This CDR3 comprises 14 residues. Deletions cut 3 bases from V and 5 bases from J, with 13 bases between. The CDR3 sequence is CASSISLGTTEAFF. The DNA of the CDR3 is TGTGCCAGTAGTATTAGTCTGGGGACGACTGAAGCTTTCTTT.

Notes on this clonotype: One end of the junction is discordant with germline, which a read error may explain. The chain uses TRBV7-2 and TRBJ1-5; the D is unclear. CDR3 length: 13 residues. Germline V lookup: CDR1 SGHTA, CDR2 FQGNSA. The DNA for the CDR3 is TGTGCCAGCAACTTAGGGCTGGATCAGCCCCAGCATTTT. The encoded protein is CASNLGLDQPQHF. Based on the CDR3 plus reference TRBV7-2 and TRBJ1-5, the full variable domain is GAGVSQSPSNKVTEKGKDVELRCDPISGHTALYWYRQSLGQGLEFLIYFQGNSAPDKSGLPSDRFSAERTGGSVSTLTIQRTQQEDSAVYLCASNLGLDQPQHFGDGTRLSIL.

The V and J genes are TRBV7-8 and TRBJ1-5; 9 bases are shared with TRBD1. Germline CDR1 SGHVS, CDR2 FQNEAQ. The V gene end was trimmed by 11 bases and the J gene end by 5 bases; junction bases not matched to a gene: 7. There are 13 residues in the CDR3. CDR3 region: CALQGATDQPQHF. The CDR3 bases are TGTGCCTTACAGGGGGCAACGGATCAGCCCCAGCATTTT.

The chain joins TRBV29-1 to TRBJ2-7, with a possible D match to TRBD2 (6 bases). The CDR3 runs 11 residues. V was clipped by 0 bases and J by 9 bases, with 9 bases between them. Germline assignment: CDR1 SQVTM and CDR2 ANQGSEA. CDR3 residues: CSVEEGSGQYF. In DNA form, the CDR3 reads TGCAGCGTTGAAGAGGGTAGCGGGCAGTACTTC.

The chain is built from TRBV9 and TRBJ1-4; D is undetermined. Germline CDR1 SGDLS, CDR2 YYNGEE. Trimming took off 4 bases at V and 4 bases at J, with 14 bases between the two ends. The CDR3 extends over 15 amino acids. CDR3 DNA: TGTGCCAGCAGCCCCCTAGCGGGAGATAATGAAAAACTGTTTTTT. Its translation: CASSPLAGDNEKLFF.

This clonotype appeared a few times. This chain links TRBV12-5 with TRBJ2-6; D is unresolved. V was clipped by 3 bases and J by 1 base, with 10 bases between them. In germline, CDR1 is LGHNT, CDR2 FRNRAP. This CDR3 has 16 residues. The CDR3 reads CASGFFGSSGANVLTF. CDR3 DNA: TGTGCTAGTGGTTTTTTCGGGTCTTCTGGGGCCAACGTCCTGACTTTC. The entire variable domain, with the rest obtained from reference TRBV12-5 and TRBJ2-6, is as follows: DARVTQTPRHKVTEMGQEVTMRCQPILGHNTVFWYRQTMMQGLELLAYFRNRAPLDDSGMPKDRFSAEMPDATLATLKIQPSEPRDSAVYFCASGFFGSSGANVLTFGAGSRLTVL.

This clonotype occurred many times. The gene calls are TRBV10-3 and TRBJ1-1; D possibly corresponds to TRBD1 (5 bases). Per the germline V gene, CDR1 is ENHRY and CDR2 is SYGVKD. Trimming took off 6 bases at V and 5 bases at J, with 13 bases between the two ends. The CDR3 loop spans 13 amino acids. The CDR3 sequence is CAISDRVGTEAFF. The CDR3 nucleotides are TGTGCCATCAGCGACAGAGTGGGAACTGAAGCTTTCTTT.

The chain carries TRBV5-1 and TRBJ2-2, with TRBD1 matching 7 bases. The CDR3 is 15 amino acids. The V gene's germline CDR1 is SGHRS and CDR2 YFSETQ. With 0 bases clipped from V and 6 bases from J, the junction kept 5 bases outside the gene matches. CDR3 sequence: CASSLGKGAPGELFF. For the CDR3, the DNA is TGCGCCAGCAGCTTGGGGAAGGGGGCTCCCGGGGAGCTGTTTTTT.

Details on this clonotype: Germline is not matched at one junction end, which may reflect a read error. The CDR3 sequence: CASRLLGDSGTSDTGELFF. CDR3 sequence (DNA): TGTGCCAGCAGACTGTTAGGAGATAGCGGGACTTCAGACACCGGGGAGCTGTTTTTT. The chain is built from TRBV10-1 and TRBJ2-2, with TRBD2 matching over 8 bases. This CDR3 has 19 residues. From germline, CDR1 is WNHNN and CDR2 SYGVQD (reference sequence).

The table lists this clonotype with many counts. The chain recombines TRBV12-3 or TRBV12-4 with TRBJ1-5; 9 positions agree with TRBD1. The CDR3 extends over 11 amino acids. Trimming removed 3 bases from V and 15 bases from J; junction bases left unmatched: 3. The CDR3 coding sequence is TGTGCCAGCAGTTTGGGGACAGGGTTGCATTTT. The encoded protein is CASSLGTGLHF.

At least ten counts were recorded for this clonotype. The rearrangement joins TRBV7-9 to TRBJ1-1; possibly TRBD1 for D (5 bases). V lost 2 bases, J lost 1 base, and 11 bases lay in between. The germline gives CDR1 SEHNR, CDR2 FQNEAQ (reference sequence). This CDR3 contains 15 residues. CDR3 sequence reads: CASSLMGQANTEAFF. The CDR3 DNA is TGTGCCAGCAGCTTAATGGGGCAGGCGAACACTGAAGCTTTCTTT. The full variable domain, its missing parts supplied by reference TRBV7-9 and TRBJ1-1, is DTGVSQNPRHKITKRGQNVTFRCDPISEHNRLYWYRQTLGQGPEFLTYFQNEAQLEKSRLLSDRFSAERPKGSFSTLEIQRTEQGDSAMYLCASSLMGQANTEAFFGQGTRLTVV.

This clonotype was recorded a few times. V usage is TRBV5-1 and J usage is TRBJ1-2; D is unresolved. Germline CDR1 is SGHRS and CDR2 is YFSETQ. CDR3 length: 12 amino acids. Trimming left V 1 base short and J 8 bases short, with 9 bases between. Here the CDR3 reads CASSLSFGGYTF. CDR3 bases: TGCGCCAGCAGCTTGAGTTTTGGGGGCTACACCTTC. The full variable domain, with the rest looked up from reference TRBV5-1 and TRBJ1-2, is KAGVTQTPRYLIKTRGQQVTLSCSPISGHRSVSWYQQTPGQGLQFLFEYFSETQRNKGNFPGRFSGRQFSNSRSEMNVSTLELGDSALYLCASSLSFGGYTFGSGTRLTVV.

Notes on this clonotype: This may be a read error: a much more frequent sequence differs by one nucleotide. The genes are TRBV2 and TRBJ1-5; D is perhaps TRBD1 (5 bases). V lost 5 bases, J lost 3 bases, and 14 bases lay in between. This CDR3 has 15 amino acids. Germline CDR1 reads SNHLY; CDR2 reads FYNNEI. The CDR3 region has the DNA TGTGCCAGCAGTTGCGGTCAGGGTCTCAATCAGCCCCAGCATTTT. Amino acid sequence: CASSCGQGLNQPQHF.

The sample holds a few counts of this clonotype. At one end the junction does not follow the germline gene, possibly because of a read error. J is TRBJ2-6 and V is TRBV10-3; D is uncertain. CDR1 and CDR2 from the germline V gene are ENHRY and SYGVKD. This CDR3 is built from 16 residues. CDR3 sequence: CASSVLVASGANVLTF. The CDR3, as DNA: TGTGCCAGCAGTGTATTGGTTGCCTCTGGGGCCAACGTCCTGACTTTC.